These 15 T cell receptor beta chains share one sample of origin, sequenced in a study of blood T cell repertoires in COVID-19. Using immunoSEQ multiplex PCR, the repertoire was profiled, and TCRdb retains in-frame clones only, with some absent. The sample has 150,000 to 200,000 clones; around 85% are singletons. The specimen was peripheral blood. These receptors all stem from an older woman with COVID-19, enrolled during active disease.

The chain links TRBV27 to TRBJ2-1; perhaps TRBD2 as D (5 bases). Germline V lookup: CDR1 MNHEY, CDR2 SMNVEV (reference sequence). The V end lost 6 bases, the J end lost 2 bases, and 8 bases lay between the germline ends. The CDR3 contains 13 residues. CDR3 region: CASSRGPYNEQFF. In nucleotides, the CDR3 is TGTGCCAGCAGCCGGGGTCCCTACAATGAGCAGTTCTTC.

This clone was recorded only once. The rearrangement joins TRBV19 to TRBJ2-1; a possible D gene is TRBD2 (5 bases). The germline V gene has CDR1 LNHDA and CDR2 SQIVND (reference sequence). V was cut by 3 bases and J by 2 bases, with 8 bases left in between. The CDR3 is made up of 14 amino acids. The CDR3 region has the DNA TGTGCCAGTAGTATCGAGGGAGCCTACAATGAGCAGTTCTTC. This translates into CASSIEGAYNEQFF.

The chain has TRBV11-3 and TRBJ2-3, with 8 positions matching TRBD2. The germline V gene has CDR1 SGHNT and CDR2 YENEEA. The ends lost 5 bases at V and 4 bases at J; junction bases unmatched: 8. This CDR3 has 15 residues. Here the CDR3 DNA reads TGTGCCAGCAGCAAGAGCGGGAGTCGGGCAGATACGCAGTATTTT. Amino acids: CASSKSGSRADTQYF.

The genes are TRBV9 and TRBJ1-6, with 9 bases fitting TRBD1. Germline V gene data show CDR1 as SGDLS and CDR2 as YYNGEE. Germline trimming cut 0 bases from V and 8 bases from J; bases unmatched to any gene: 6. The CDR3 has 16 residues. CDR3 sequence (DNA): TGTGCCAGCAGCGTAGCGACAGGGGGAAAAGATTCACCCCTCCACTTT. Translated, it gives CASSVATGGKDSPLHF.

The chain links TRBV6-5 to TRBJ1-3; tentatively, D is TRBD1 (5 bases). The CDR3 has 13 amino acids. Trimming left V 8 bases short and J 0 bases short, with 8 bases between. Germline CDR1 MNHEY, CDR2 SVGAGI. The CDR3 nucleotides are TGTGCCAGCCGCAGGGTCTCTGGAAACACCATATATTTT. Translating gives CASRRVSGNTIYF.

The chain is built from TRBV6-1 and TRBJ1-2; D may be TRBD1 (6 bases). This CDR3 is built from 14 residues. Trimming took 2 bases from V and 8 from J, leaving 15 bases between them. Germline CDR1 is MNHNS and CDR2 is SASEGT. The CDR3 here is CASSETLGARGYTF. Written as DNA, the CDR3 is TGTGCCAGCAGTGAAACCCTGGGGGCGCGGGGCTACACCTTC.

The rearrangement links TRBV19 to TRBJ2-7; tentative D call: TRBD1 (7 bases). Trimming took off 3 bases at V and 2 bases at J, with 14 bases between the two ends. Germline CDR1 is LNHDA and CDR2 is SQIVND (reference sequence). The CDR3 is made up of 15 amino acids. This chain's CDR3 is CASSMRDSSPYEQYF. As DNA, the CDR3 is TGTGCCAGTAGTATGCGGGACAGTAGTCCCTACGAGCAGTACTTC.

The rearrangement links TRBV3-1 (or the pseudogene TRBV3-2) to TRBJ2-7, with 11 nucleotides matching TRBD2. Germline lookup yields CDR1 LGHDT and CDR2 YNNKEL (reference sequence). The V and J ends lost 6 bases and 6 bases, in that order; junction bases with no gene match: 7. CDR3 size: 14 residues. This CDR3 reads CASSSGLAAAEQYF. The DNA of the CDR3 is TGTGCCAGCAGTTCGGGACTAGCGGCTGCCGAGCAGTACTTC.

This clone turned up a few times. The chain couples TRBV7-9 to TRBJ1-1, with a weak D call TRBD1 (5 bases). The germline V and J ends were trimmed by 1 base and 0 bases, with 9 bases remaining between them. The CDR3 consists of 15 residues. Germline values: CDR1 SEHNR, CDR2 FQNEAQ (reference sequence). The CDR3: CASSLGGRVNTEAFF. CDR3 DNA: TGTGCCAGCAGCTTAGGGGGCAGAGTGAACACTGAAGCTTTCTTT.

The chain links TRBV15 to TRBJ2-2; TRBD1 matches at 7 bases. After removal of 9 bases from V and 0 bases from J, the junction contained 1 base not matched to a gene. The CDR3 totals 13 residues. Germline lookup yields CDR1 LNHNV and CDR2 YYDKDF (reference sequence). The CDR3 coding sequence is TGTGCCACGGGGACAGCGAACACCGGGGAGCTGTTTTTT. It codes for CATGTANTGELFF.

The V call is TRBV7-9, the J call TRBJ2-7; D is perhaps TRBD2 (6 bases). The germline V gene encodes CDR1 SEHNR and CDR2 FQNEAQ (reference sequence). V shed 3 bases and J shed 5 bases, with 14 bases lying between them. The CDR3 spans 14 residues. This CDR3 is CASSFGGVSDEQYF. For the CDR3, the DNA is TGTGCCAGCAGCTTCGGGGGAGTTAGCGACGAGCAGTACTTC.

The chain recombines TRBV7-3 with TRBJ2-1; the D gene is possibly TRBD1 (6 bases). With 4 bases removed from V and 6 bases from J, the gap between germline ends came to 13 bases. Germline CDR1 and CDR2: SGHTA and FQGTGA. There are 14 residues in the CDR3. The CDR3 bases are TGTGCCAGCAGCTCGCCCTACAGGGTCAATGAGCAGTTCTTC. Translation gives CASSSPYRVNEQFF.

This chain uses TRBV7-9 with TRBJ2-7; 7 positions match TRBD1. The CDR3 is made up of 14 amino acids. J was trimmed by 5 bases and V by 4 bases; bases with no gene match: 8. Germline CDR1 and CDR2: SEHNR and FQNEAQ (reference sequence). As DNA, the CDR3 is TGTGCCAGCAGCTCTCGAGGGGGCTACGACGAGCAGTACTTC. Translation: CASSSRGGYDEQYF.

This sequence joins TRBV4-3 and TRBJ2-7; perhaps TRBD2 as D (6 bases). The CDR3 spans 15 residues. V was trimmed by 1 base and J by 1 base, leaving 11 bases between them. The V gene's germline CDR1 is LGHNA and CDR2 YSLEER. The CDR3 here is CASSQGLGRSYEQYF. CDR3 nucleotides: TGCGCCAGCAGCCAAGGACTAGGTAGGTCCTACGAGCAGTACTTC.

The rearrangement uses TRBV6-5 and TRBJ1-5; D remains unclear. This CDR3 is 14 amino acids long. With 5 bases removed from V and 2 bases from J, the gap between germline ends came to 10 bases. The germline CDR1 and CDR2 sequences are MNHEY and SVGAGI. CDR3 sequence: CASSPRVRNQPQHF. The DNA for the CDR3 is TGTGCCAGCAGTCCCCGGGTCCGCAATCAGCCCCAGCATTTT.